The 14 T cell receptor beta chains below come from one sample, sequenced in a study of human T cells and chemical hapten exposure. TCRdb re-analysed the RACE reads in MiXCR, keeping a single row per CDR3 protein. This table has some 360,000 distinct CDR3 sequences, about 5.1% appearing once. This sample's time point: pre-sensitization, week 0. Treatment given: therapeutic diphenylcyclopropenone sensitization with weekly scalp DPC. The sequencing used whole blood, collected in connection with sensitization to the hapten diphenylcyclopropenone (DPC). These TCRs come from a woman between 50 and 59 years old with alopecia areata. Some clones in this sample may be carry-over from other donors' samples.

In this sample, this clonotype turned up many times. V is TRBV4-2 and J is TRBJ2-3; D uncertain. Germline CDR1 reads LGHNA; CDR2 reads YNFKEQ. CDR3 length: 17 residues. Trimming removed 0 bases from V and 1 base from J, with 14 bases in between. DNA of the CDR3: TGTGCCAGCAGCCAAGATCTAGAGTCCCTTGGCACAGATACGCAGTATTTT. Translating gives CASSQDLESLGTDTQYF.

This clonotype showed up many times. V is TRBV24-1 and J is TRBJ2-1, with D unclear. The germline V and J ends were trimmed by 3 bases and 9 bases, with 8 bases remaining between them. This CDR3 comprises 12 residues. Germline values: CDR1 KGHDR, CDR2 SFDVKD. CDR3 loop: CATSDMGFEQFF. CDR3 sequence (DNA): TGTGCCACCAGTGATATGGGGTTTGAGCAGTTCTTC.

This clonotype occurred a few times. V gene TRBV7-6 combines with J gene TRBJ1-5, with D possibly TRBD1 on 6 matching bases. The CDR3 loop spans 17 amino acids. Trimming shortened V by 4 bases and J by 0 bases, and 16 bases separated the two germline ends. Germline values: CDR1 SGHVS, CDR2 FNYEAQ. The CDR3 loop is CASSSGRGRYSNQPQHF. DNA for the CDR3: TGTGCCAGCAGCTCGGGCCGGGGGCGATATAGCAATCAGCCCCAGCATTTT.

CDR3 amino acids: CASSLIWDRGGQETQYF. Written as DNA, the CDR3 is TGCGCCAGCAGCTTGATCTGGGACAGGGGCGGACAAGAGACCCAGTACTTC. V gene TRBV5-1 combines with J gene TRBJ2-5; TRBD1 aligns across 10 bases. This CDR3 spans 17 amino acids. CDR1 and CDR2 from the germline V gene are SGHRS and YFSETQ. V was clipped by 1 base and J by 2 bases; unmatched bases: 8. The full variable domain, with the rest looked up from reference TRBV5-1 and TRBJ2-5, is KAGVTQTPRYLIKTRGQQVTLSCSPISGHRSVSWYQQTPGQGLQFLFEYFSETQRNKGNFPGRFSGRQFSNSRSEMNVSTLELGDSALYLCASSLIWDRGGQETQYFGPGTRLLVL.

The rearrangement uses TRBV7-2 and TRBJ2-7, with 9 bases fitting TRBD2. Trimming took 0 bases from V and 9 from J; bases not matched to a gene: 12. The CDR3 totals 16 residues. Germline V lookup: CDR1 SGHTA, CDR2 FQGNSA. This chain's CDR3 is CASSLASGGVPRGQYF. CDR3 in DNA: TGTGCCAGCAGCTTAGCTAGCGGGGGTGTGCCGCGGGGGCAGTACTTC.

This clonotype has at least ten counts. The chain employs TRBV7-2 and TRBJ2-6, with 8 bases aligning to TRBD1. This CDR3 is built from 16 residues. In germline, CDR1 is SGHTA, CDR2 FQGNSA. J gave up 2 bases and V 5 bases, and 5 bases lay outside the gene matches. This chain's CDR3 is CASSPDREAGANVLTF. The DNA for the CDR3 is TGTGCCAGCAGCCCGGACAGGGAGGCTGGGGCCAACGTCCTGACTTTC.

The rearrangement joins TRBV20-1 to TRBJ2-3, with D perhaps TRBD2 (5 bases). Trimming took off 3 bases at V and 3 bases at J, with 13 bases between the two ends. Germline-derived CDR1 and CDR2 are DFQATT and SNEGSKA (reference sequence). CDR3 length: 14 residues. CDR3 bases: TGCAGTGCTAGCTCGGGGAGAGAAACAGATACGCAGTATTTT. Its translation: CSASSGRETDTQYF.

This chain joins TRBV20-1 and TRBJ1-2; D is possibly TRBD1 (6 bases). Trimming left V 0 bases short and J 4 bases short, with 15 bases between. This CDR3 has 15 amino acids. Germline V gene sequence: CDR1 DFQATT, CDR2 SNEGSKA (reference sequence). CDR3 sequence (DNA): TGCAGTGCTAGAGATATAGGGGAAGGGGGCTATGGCTACACCTTC. This sequence encodes CSARDIGEGGYGYTF.

This clonotype was seen repeatedly, ten times or more. This sequence joins TRBV3-1 and TRBJ2-3, with 7 bases that match TRBD1. Germline CDR1 and CDR2: LGHDT and YNNKEL (reference sequence). J was trimmed by 1 base and V by 4 bases; bases with no gene match: 14. The length of the CDR3 is 18 residues. The CDR3 loop reads CASSPRGQRRSGTDTQYF. In DNA form, the CDR3 reads TGTGCCAGCAGCCCCCGGGGACAGCGCCGAAGTGGCACAGATACGCAGTATTTT.

The chain has TRBV7-2 and TRBJ2-3; perhaps TRBD1 as D (5 bases). CDR1 is SGHTA and CDR2 is FQGNSA in the germline V gene. The CDR3 totals 14 residues. The V end lost 4 bases, the J end lost 4 bases, and 12 bases lay between the germline ends. The CDR3 DNA sequence: TGTGCCAGCAGCTCCGCCCAGGGTTCAGATACGCAGTATTTT. Its translation is CASSSAQGSDTQYF.

There are a few counts of this clonotype. The chain joins TRBV6-9 to TRBJ2-2, with D tentatively TRBD1 (5 bases). Germline V gives CDR1 MNHGY, CDR2 SVAAGI. The CDR3 has 16 residues. Deletions cut 6 bases from V and 2 bases from J, with 16 bases between. Written as DNA, the CDR3 is TGTGCCAGCAGCCCAACAGAGACAGCCAACACCGGGGAGCTGTTTTTT. Translation gives CASSPTETANTGELFF.

This clonotype was counted many times. The chain recombines TRBV20-1 with TRBJ2-7, with 8 bases fitting TRBD2. Germline assignment: CDR1 DFQATT and CDR2 SNEGSKA (reference sequence). Germline trimming cut 0 bases from V and 4 bases from J; bases unmatched to any gene: 5. CDR3 size: 14 residues. CDR3 DNA: TGCAGTGCTAGAGATCTGGCGGGGGGATACGAGCAGTACTTC. Residues: CSARDLAGGYEQYF.

This clonotype was found many times. The gene calls are TRBV13 and TRBJ2-1; 9 bases are a match to TRBD2. V dropped 3 bases and J dropped 4; count of bases not matched to a gene: 4. There are 15 residues in the CDR3. CDR1 is PRHDT, CDR2 FYEKMQ, per germline (reference sequence). The CDR3: CASSFLAGRYNEQFF. DNA of the CDR3: TGTGCCAGCAGCTTTCTAGCGGGGAGATACAATGAGCAGTTCTTC.

This clonotype has at least ten counts. The genes are TRBV20-1 and TRBJ2-5; 11 bases are shared with TRBD2. CDR1 and CDR2 from the germline V gene are DFQATT and SNEGSKA (reference sequence). Trimming at V came to 5 bases and at J to 4 bases, leaving 6 bases not matched to a gene. The CDR3 is 14 residues long. This CDR3 is CSASVSGRGETQYF. CDR3 sequence (DNA): TGCAGTGCTTCCGTTAGCGGGAGGGGAGAGACCCAGTACTTC.